The count of the clone carrying this TCR beta chain is one. Amplification used 60 Vbeta primers and 13 Jbeta primers. Here immunoSEQ multiplex PCR was the method, and the copy in TCRdb shows in-frame clones only, minus some. The sample lists roughly 140,000 clones; 78% were seen once. This sample was included in a study of cytomegalovirus exposure and HLA in healthy donors. This CDR3 comprises 15 residues. Trimming removed 6 bases from V and 6 bases from J; junction bases left unmatched: 14. From germline, CDR1 is MGHRA and CDR2 YSYEKL. Healthy bone marrow donors supplied every sample. The sequence was collected from a woman aged 18-30 years in good health and CMV-seropositive. The source material was PBMCs. The genes are TRBV4-1 and TRBJ2-7, with TRBD1 matching over 7 bases. As DNA, the CDR3 is TGCGCCAGCAGTACCGGGTGGGGACAGTTGCTCGAGCAGTACTTC. Translation gives CASSTGWGQLLEQYF.